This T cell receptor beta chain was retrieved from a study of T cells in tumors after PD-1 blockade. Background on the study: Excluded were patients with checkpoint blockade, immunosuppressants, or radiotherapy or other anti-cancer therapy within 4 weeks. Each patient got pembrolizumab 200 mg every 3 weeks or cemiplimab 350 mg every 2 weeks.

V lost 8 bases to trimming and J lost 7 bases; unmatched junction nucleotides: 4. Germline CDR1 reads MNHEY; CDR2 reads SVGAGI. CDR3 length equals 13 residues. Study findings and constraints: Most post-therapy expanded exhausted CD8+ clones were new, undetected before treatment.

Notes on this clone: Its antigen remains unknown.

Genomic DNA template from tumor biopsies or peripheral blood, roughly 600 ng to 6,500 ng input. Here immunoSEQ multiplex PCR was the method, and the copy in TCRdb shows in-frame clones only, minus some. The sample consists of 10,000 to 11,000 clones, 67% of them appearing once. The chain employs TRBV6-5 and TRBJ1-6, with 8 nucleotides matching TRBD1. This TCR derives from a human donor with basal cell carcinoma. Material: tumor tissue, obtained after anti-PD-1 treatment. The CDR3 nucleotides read TGTGCCAGCCGAGACAGGGGAAATTCACCCCTCCACTTT. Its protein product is CASRDRGNSPLHF.